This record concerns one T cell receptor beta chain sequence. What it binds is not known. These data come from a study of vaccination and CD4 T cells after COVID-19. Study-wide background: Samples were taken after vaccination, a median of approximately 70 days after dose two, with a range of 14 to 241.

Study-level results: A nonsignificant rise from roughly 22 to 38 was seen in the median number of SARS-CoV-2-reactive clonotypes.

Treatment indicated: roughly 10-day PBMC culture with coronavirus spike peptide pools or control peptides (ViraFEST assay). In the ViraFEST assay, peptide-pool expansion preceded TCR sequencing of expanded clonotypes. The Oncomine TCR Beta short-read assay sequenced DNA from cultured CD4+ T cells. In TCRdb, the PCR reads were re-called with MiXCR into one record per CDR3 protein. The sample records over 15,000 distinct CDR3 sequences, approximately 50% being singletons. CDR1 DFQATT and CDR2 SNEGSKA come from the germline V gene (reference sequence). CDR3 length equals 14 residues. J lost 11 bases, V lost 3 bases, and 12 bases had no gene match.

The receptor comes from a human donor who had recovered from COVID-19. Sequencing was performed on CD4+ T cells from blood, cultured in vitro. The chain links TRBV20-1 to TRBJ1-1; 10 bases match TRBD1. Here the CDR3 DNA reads TGCAGTGCTAGCCCCCGGGACAGGGGTGTTGGGGCTTTCTTT. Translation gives CSASPRDRGVGAFF.